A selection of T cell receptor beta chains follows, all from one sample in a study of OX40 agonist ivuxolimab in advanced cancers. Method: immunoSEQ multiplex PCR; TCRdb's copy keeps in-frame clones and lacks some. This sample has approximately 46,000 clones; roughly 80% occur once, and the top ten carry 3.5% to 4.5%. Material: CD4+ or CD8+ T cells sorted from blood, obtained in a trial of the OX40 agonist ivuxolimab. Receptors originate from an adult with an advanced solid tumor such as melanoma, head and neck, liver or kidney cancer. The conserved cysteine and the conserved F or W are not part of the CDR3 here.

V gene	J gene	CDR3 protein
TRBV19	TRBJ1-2	ASSMDYGYT
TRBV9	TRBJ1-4	ASTAGPEGEKLF
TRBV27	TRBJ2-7	ASSFSGTLPYEQY
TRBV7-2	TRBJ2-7	ASSIRTRWNEQY
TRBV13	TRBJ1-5	ASSYGGSNQPQH
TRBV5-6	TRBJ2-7	ASSLDRQKYEQY
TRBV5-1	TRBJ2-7	ASSWGPGTVYEQY
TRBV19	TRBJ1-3	ATADGSSGNTIY
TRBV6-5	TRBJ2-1	ASRTHSSYNEQF
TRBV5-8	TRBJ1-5	ASSPPQGTPNQPQH
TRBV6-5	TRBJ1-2	ASSSTGGSEGYT
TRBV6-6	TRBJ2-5	ATPQRGGLVETQY
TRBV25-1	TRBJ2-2	ASSEGAWTGELF
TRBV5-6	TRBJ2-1	ASSLGTVGKQF
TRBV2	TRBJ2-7	ASEGLTYEQY
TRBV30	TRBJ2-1	ASDRENEQF
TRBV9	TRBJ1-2	ASSPSGGTGYGYT
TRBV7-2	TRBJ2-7	ASSLSGGRGYEQY
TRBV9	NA	ASSVDPGVSYEQY
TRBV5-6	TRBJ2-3	ASRHVSSTDTQY
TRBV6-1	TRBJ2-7	ASSEAYEQY
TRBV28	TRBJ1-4	ASSGTGVPNEKLF
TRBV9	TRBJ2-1	ASSEGLAGGPYNEQF
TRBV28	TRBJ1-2	ASSLWGGYGYT
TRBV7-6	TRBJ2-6	ASSLAPGQGVSLEGANVLT
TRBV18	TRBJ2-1	ASSSGGNEQF
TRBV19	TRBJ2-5	ASSTGTTRRETQY
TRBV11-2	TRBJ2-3	ASSRDWAGRDTQY
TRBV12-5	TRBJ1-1	ASGPKERINTEAF
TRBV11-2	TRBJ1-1	ASSLVGGTEAF
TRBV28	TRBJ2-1	ASIYSTGGIHNEQF
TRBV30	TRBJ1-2	AWSLGQGYGYT
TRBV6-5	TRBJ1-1	ASSYLGGTEAF
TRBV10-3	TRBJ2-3	AISEIADTQY
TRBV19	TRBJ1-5	ASDPGTGGYQPQH
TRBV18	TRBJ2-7	ASSSGTGLSYEQY
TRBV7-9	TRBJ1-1	ASSLEVQSTEAF
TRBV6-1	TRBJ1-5	ASSGNRNQPQH
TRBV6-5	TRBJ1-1	ASSYSRNTEAF
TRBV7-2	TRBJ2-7	ASSLVAGGLEQY
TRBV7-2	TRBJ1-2	ASSFQQGLDGYT
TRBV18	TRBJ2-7	ASSLYRDSYEQY
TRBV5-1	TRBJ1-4	ASSPQGAYNEKLF
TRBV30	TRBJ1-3	AWSSSGNTIY
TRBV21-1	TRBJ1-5	ASSKDIAGDQPQH
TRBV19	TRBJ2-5	ASSIALSGLVGQETQY
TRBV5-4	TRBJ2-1	ATSSGGTALSSYNEQF
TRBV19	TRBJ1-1	ASSIEWGGGEAF
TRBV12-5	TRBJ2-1	ASGLNTSPLSYNEQF
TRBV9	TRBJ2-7	ASSFRGDTYEQY
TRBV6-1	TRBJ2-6	ASSPDRGANVLT